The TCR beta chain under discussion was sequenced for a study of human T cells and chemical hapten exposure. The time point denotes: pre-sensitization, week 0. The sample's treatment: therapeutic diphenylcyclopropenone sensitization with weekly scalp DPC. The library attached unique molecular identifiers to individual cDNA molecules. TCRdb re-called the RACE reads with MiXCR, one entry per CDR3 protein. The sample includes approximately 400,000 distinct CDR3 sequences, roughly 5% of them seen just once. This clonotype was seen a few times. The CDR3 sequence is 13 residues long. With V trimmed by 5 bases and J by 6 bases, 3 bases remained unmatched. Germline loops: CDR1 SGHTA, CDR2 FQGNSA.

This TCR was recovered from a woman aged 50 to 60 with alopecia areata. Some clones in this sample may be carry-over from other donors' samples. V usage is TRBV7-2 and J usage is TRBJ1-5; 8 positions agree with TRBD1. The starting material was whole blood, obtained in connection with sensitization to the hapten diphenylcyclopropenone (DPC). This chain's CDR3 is CASSMDRVQPQHF. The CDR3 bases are TGTGCCAGCAGCATGGACAGGGTTCAGCCCCAGCATTTT.